What follows describes a single T cell receptor beta chain. The table lists this clonotype with many counts. Its antigen remains undetermined. The input lacks base qualities; no much larger clone sits a single base away. Systemically healthy Caucasian individuals from Russia, some 40 in total and aged roughly 6 to 90 years, were included as donors. Around 9.9 milliliters of peripheral blood were collected from each donor into EDTA-treated Vacutainer tubes. Ficoll-Paque density-gradient centrifugation was used to isolate PBMCs, with at least 6 million obtained per sample. Total RNA, at least 6 micrograms per sample, was extracted from PBMCs with Trizol reagent. For every donor, flow cytometry on a PBMC aliquot measured the percentage of naive CD45RAhigh/CD27high T cells. V is cut by 3 bases and J by 2 bases, and the space between the germline ends is 8 bases. Based on the germline V gene (reference sequence), the CDR1 and CDR2 sequences are SEHNR and FQNEAQ. The CDR3 measures 13 amino acids from cysteine to phenylalanine. CDR3 DNA is the only sequence kept; it has 39 bases, read in frame from the first base.

The source of the sample is a study of blood T cells in healthy people across ages (dated by TCRdb to between 2014 and 2017). General notes on the study: In model experiments, template switching captured about one uniquely barcoded TCR beta cDNA molecule for every two T cells. The study measured age-related changes in TCR beta repertoire diversity using deep sequencing normalized with unique cDNA molecular identifiers. Donors were grouped into four age groups: young (average roughly 17 years), middle-aged (approximately 41), aged (62) and long-lived (just over 80). To avoid experimental bias, donors of different ages were distributed randomly across sequencing lanes. The study analyzed two additional independent replicas of 1 million unique cDNA reads from the same blood draw for two donors, one aged 18 to 30 and one aged 80 or older. General study outcomes and caveats: The long-lived group showed more naive CD4+ T cells, fewer expanded clones and increased TCR diversity than the aged group, suggesting age selection. Donor CMV infection status was unknown, potentially confounding age-related changes in expanded clonotypes. Observed TCR beta diversity correlated strongly with the percentage of naive T cells measured by flow cytometry. Observed TCR beta diversity per million T cells fell roughly linearly with age, and a significant reduction was already apparent by age around 44. Total diversity estimates from one million sequenced T cells were considered lower bounds and underestimates. Bulk unsorted PBMC profiling prevented conclusive comparison of naive and antigen-experienced compartments.

Receptor libraries were prepared by 5' RACE. Data came from an Illumina HiSeq 2500. A second PCR of roughly 6 to 12 cycles was run with a J-beta primer mix and a sample-barcoded 5' primer. A unique molecular identifier was introduced onto each TCR beta cDNA molecule by a template-switch 5' adaptor carrying 12 random nucleotides. Each sample yielded at least 2.5 million CDR3-containing paired-end reads. First-strand cDNA synthesis was performed from all RNA using the Mint cDNA synthesis kit, with priming by a TRBC-specific oligonucleotide. All cDNA was treated with uracil-DNA glycosylase and then went through a first 18-cycle PCR with the universal primers M1SS and BC2_uni_R. The published analysis was carried out like this. For normalization, 1 million high-quality reads were randomly selected from each sample, with every read carrying a distinct molecular identifier. Reads sharing molecular identifiers were discarded rather than binned into consensus sequences. MiTCR, run with a Q25 quality threshold and the strictest error-elimination algorithm, handled CDR3 identification, clonotype clustering and error correction. A nonparametric unseen species model with Euler transformation was used to estimate lower-bound total TCR beta diversity. In TCRdb, the public reads were trimmed at Q25 with fastp and aligned with MiXCR, with productive beta chains retained. Under each unique CDR3 protein, matching rows form one entry showing the most common genes and DNA. For this entry, the V and J calls and clone size follow TCRdb and not the study's own pipeline. The sample has about 1.7 million distinct CDR3 sequences on record, 28% of them singletons. The ten largest clonotypes hold roughly 8% of the sample.

The receptor comes from a woman aged 25 to 39 in good health. The chain is encoded by TRBV7-9 joined to TRBJ2-7, with the D gene not clear enough to name. The sample comprised blood. CDR3 region: CASSFNPAYEQYF. The sequenced DNA: TGTGCCAGCAGCTTTAACCCCGCCTACGAGCAGTACTTC.